The 10 T cell receptor beta chains reported below all come from one sample, sequenced in a study of CD8 T cells in Susac syndrome. Reverse transcription of roughly 0.5 to 1 ug RNA used random hexamers. TCRdb analysed the immunoSEQ multiplex PCR reads with MiXCR anew, one entry per CDR3 protein. Among roughly 180,000 distinct CDR3 sequences listed, about 93% were seen once. Sequenced input: CD4+ T cells from PBMCs. These TCRs come from a human donor with multiple sclerosis.

The chain carries TRBV6-2 or TRBV6-3 and TRBJ2-7, with TRBD1 as a possible D gene (5 bases). Looked up from germline, CDR1 is MNHEY and CDR2 is SVGEGT. Deletions cut 6 bases from V and 2 bases from J, with 17 bases between. This CDR3 comprises 15 residues. The DNA for the CDR3 is TGTGCCAGCAGCCTCCAGGGATGGCAGCCCTACGAGCAGTACTTC. Translated, it gives CASSLQGWQPYEQYF.

The chain is built from TRBV14 and TRBJ1-1, with D possibly TRBD1 on 6 matching bases. With 1 base removed from V and 8 bases from J, the gap between germline ends came to 14 bases. Looked up from germline, CDR1 is SGHDN and CDR2 is FVKESK. This CDR3 is built from 14 residues. CDR3 sequence reads: CASSQAGGRIEAFF. CDR3 nucleotide sequence: TGTGCCAGCAGCCAAGCCGGGGGGCGCATCGAAGCTTTCTTT.

V is TRBV28 and J is TRBJ2-7; 8 bases fit TRBD1. The CDR3 totals 14 residues. CDR1 is MDHEN, CDR2 SYDVKM, per germline. The junction had 13 bases not matched to a gene; V was cut back by 8 bases and J by 7 bases. As DNA, the CDR3 is TGTGCCAGCTCCCTCGGACACGGGACAGGAGAGCAGTACTTC. Translation gives CASSLGHGTGEQYF.

This chain connects TRBV5-1 to TRBJ2-7; possible D gene TRBD1, 5 bases. Germline-derived CDR1 and CDR2 are SGHRS and YFSETQ. This CDR3 comprises 14 residues. V shed 5 bases and J shed 7 bases, with 19 bases lying between them. DNA for the CDR3: TGCGCCAGCAGTCACCAGGGCGCGGTGGAAGAGCAGTACTTC. Translated: CASSHQGAVEEQYF.

The CDR3 here is CASSLGEVGEQYF. In nucleotides, the CDR3 is TGTGCCAGCAGCCTCGGGGAGGTGGGCGAGCAGTACTTC. This chain links TRBV7-2 with TRBJ2-7; a weak D match, TRBD2 (6 bases). V lost 5 bases and J lost 6, with 14 bases in between. Per the germline V gene, CDR1 is SGHTA and CDR2 is FQGNSA. The CDR3 sequence is 13 residues long.

This clonotype was counted a single time. The chain has TRBV5-1 and TRBJ1-5, with D possibly being TRBD1 (5 bases). The CDR3 length is 15 residues. V was trimmed by 0 bases and J by 1 base, leaving 8 bases between them. The germline CDR1 and CDR2 sequences are SGHRS and YFSETQ. CDR3 in amino acids: CASSLAGVSNQPQHF. The DNA of the CDR3 is TGCGCCAGCAGCTTGGCGGGGGTGAGCAATCAGCCCCAGCATTTT. Full variable domain (remainder filled in from reference TRBV5-1 and TRBJ1-5): KAGVTQTPRYLIKTRGQQVTLSCSPISGHRSVSWYQQTPGQGLQFLFEYFSETQRNKGNFPGRFSGRQFSNSRSEMNVSTLELGDSALYLCASSLAGVSNQPQHFGDGTRLSIL.

The gene calls are TRBV28 and TRBJ2-5, with D unclear. The CDR3 is 11 amino acids. The ends were cut back, 7 bases at V and 7 bases at J, with 10 bases in the middle. CDR1 is MDHEN, CDR2 SYDVKM, per germline. The DNA for the CDR3 is TGTGCCAGCAACGTCGGACCGACCCAGTACTTC. Its translation is CASNVGPTQYF.

This clonotype has a single count. The V gene is TRBV2, the J gene TRBJ1-4; D is ambiguous. Between the trimmed V and J ends, which lost 3 bases and 10 bases, there was a span of 6 bases. CDR3 length: 11 residues. Germline V gene lookup returns CDR1 SNHLY and CDR2 FYNNEI. CDR3 nucleotides: TGTGCCAGCAGTGACGCTGGAAAACTGTTTTTT. Translation: CASSDAGKLFF. Full variable domain (outside the CDR3, taken from reference TRBV2 and TRBJ1-4): EPEVTQTPSHQVTQMGQEVILRCVPISNHLYFYWYRQILGQKVEFLVSFYNNEISEKSEIFDDQFSVERPDGSNFTLKIRSTKLEDSAMYFCASSDAGKLFFGSGTQLSVL.

The rearrangement joins TRBV20-1 to TRBJ2-3; 7 positions agree with TRBD2. The CDR3 is 13 amino acids. The V gene end was trimmed by 3 bases and the J gene end by 4 bases; junction bases not matched to a gene: 4. CDR1 is DFQATT, CDR2 SNEGSKA, per germline (reference sequence). CDR3 nucleotide sequence: TGCAGTGCTAGGAGGGAGGGTGCAGATACGCAGTATTTT. Translated, it gives CSARREGADTQYF.

This chain links TRBV2 with TRBJ1-4; D gene unclear. Trimming cost V 8 bases and J 7 bases, with 8 bases left between them. The CDR3 spans 11 residues. CDR1 is SNHLY, CDR2 FYNNEI, per germline. The CDR3 DNA is TGTGCCAGCTCAGGTCGTGAAAAACTGTTTTTT. It is translated as CASSGREKLFF.